The T cell receptor beta chain described here comes from a study of T cells after yellow fever vaccination. About the study: Preparation of the low-cell-number fractions used SMART-Seq v4 Ultra Low Input.

A 5'RACE template-switching step, the method used to make TCR cDNA, added a universal primer site and UMIs. One entry per CDR3 protein, called by TCRdb with MiXCR from the 5' RACE reads. This sample has 170,000 or so distinct CDR3 sequences, with 6.2% found just once. Study-wide results and limits: Researchers report a weaker secondary response that nonetheless peaked faster, day 5 versus 15. Among primary-vaccination clones, most reappeared after the booster, at 95% to 96% for CD4 and about 90% for CD8.

This clonotype showed up many times. The antigen remains undetermined. Germline-derived CDR1 and CDR2 are MGHDK and SYGVNS. There are 14 residues in the CDR3. V lost 1 base to trimming and J lost 8 bases, with 11 bases between them. The chain combines TRBV25-1 with TRBJ1-4, with D unclear. The TCR comes from a man aged 18 to 30 who received the YFV17D yellow fever vaccine. Material: CD4+ T cells sorted from PBMCs, obtained on the day of the first yellow fever vaccination. For the CDR3, the DNA is TGTGCCAGCAGTGAATCAAAGGGAGGGGAAAAACTGTTTTTT. Its translation: CASSESKGGEKLFF.